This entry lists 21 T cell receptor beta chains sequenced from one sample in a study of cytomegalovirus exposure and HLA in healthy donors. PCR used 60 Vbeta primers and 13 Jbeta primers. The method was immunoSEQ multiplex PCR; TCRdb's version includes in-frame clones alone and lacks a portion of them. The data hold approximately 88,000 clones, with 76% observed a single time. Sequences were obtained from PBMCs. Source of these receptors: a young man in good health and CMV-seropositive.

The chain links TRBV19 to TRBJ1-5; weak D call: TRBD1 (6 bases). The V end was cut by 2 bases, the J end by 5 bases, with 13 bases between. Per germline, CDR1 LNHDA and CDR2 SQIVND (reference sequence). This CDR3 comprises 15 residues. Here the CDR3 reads CASSIRQGTYQPQHF. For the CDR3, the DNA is TGTGCCAGTAGTATACGGCAGGGGACCTATCAGCCCCAGCATTTT.

CDR3 coding DNA: TGCGCCAGCAGCCCGGCCTACAGGGGTGGGGGAGGAGGGGGCTACACCTTC. Translating it yields CASSPAYRGGGGGGYTF. The chain links TRBV4-1 to TRBJ1-2; 7 bases map to TRBD1. V shed 4 bases, J shed 8 bases, and the junction held 19 bases outside the gene matches. The CDR3 is 17 residues long. CDR1 is MGHRA and CDR2 is YSYEKL in the germline V gene.

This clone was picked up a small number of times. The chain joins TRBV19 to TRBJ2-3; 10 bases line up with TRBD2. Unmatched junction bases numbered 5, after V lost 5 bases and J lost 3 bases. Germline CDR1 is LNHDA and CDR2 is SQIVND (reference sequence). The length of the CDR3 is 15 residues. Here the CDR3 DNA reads TGTGCCAGTAGTCTTCTAGCGGGAGTAACAGATACGCAGTATTTT. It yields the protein CASSLLAGVTDTQYF.

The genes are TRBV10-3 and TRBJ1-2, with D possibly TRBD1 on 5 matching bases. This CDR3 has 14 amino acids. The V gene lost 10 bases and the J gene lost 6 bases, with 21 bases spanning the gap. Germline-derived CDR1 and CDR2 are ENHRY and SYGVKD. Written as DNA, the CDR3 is TGTGCCACCTCCCAGACAGCCCCATCGGATGGCTACACCTTC. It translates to CATSQTAPSDGYTF.

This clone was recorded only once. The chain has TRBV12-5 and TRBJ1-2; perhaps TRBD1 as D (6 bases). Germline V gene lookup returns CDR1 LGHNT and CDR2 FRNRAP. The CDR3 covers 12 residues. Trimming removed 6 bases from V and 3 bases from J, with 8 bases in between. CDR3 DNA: TGTGCTAGTGGGGACAGTTACTATGGCTACACCTTC. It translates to CASGDSYYGYTF.

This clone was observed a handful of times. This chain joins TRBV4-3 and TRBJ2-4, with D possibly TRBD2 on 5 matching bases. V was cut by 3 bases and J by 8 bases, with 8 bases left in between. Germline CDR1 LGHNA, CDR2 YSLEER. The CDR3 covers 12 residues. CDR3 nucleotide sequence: TGCGCCAGCAGCCAGCCCGGGGACATTCAGTACTTC. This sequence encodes CASSQPGDIQYF.

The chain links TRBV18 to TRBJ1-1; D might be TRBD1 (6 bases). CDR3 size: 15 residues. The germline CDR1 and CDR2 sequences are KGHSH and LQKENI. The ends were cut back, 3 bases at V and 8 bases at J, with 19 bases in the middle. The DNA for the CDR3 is TGTGCCAGCTCACCGGGCGTCTTTACAGGGCCCGAAGCTTTCTTT. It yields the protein CASSPGVFTGPEAFF.

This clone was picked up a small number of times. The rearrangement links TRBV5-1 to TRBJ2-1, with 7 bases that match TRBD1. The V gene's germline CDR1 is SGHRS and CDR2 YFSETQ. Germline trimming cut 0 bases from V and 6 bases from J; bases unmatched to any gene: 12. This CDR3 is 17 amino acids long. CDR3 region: CASSLDLYRGRGNEQFF. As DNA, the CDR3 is TGCGCCAGCAGCTTGGACTTATACAGGGGCCGAGGCAATGAGCAGTTCTTC. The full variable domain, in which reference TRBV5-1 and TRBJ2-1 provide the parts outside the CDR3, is KAGVTQTPRYLIKTRGQQVTLSCSPISGHRSVSWYQQTPGQGLQFLFEYFSETQRNKGNFPGRFSGRQFSNSRSEMNVSTLELGDSALYLCASSLDLYRGRGNEQFFGPGTRLTVL.

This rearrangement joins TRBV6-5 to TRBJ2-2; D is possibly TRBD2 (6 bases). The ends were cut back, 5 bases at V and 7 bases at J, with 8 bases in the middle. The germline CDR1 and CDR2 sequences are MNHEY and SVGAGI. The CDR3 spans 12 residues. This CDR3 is CASSARGGELFF. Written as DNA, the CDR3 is TGTGCCAGCAGTGCGCGGGGCGGGGAGCTGTTTTTT.

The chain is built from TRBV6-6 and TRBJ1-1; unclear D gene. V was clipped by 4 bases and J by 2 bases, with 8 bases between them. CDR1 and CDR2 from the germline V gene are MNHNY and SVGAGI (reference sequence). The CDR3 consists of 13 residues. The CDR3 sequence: CASSSEVNTEAFF. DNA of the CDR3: TGTGCCAGCAGTTCCGAGGTAAACACTGAAGCTTTCTTT.

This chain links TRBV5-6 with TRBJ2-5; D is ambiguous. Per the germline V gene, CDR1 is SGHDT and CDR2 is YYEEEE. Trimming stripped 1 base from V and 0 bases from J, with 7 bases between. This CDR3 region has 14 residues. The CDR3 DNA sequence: TGTGCCAGCAGCTTGACAGAATACCAAGAGACCCAGTACTTC. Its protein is CASSLTEYQETQYF. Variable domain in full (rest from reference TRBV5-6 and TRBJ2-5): DAGVTQSPTHLIKTRGQQVTLRCSPKSGHDTVSWYQQALGQGPQFIFQYYEEEERQRGNFPDRFSGHQFPNYSSELNVNALLLGDSALYLCASSLTEYQETQYFGPGTRLLVL.

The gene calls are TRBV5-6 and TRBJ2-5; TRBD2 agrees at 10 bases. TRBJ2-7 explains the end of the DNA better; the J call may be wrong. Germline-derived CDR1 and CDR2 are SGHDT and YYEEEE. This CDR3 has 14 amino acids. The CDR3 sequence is CASSPSGSPYEQYF. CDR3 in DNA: TGTGCCAGCAGCCCTAGCGGGAGCCCCTACGAGCAGTACTTC.

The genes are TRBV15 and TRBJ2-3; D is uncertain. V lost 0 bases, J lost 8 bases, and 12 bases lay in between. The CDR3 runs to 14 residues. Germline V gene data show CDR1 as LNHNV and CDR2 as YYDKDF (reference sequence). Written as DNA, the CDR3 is TGTGCCACCAGCAGAGATCTAGACTTGGGTACGCAGTATTTT. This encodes CATSRDLDLGTQYF.

The CDR3 nucleotides are TGCGCCAGCAGCTTGGTGTCAGGGGCCGAATCTGGAAACACCATATATTTT. It yields the protein CASSLVSGAESGNTIYF. The V call is TRBV5-1, the J call TRBJ1-3; TRBD1 is a possible D gene (6 bases). Per the germline V gene, CDR1 is SGHRS and CDR2 is YFSETQ. The CDR3 contains 17 residues. V shed 0 bases and J shed 1 base, with 14 bases lying between them.

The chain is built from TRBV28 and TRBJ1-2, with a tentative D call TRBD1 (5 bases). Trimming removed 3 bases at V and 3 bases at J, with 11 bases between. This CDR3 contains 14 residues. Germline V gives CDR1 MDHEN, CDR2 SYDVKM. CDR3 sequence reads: CASSLQGMDYGYTF. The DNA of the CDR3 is TGTGCCAGCAGTTTGCAGGGAATGGACTATGGCTACACCTTC.

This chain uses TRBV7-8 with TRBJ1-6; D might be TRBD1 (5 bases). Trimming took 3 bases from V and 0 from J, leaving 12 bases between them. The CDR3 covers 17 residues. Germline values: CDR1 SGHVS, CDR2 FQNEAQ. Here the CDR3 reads CASSFRTPSSYNSPLHF. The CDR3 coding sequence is TGTGCCAGCAGCTTCCGGACACCAAGCTCCTATAATTCACCCCTCCACTTT.

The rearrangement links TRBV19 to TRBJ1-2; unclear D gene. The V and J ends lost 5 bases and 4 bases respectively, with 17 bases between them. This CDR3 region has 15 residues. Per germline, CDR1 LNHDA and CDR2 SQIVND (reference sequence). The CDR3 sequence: CASSPQALPRYGYTF. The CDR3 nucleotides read TGTGCCAGTAGTCCCCAGGCCCTGCCGCGCTATGGCTACACCTTC.

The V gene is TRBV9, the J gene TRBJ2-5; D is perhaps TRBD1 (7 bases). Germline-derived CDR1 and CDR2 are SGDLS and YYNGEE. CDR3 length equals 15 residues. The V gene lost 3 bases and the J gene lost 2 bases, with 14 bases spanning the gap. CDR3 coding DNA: TGTGCCAGCAGCGGGGGGGACAGATTACAAGAGACCCAGTACTTC. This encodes CASSGGDRLQETQYF.

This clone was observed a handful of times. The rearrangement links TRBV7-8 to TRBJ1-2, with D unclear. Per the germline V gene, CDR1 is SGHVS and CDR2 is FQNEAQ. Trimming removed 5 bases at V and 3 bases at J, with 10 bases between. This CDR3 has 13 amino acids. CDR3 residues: CASSATVDYGYTF. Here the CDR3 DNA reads TGTGCCAGCAGCGCAACAGTGGACTATGGCTACACCTTC.

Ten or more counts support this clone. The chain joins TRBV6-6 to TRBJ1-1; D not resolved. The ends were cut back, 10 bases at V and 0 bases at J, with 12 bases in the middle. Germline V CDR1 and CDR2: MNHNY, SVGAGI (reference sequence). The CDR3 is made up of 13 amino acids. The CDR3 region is CATLPVLNTEAFF. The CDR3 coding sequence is TGTGCCACCCTGCCAGTACTGAACACTGAAGCTTTCTTT.

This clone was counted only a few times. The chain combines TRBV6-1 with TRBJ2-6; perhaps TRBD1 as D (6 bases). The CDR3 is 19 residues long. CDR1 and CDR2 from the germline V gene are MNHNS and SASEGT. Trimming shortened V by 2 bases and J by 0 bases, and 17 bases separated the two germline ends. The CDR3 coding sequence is TGTGCCAGCAGTGAACCAGTTAACAGGGTAAACTCTGGGGCCAACGTCCTGACTTTC. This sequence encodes CASSEPVNRVNSGANVLTF.